These 26 T cell receptor beta chains came from one sample sequenced in a study of beta chain features in type 1 diabetes. Expressed TCRB transcripts were sequenced because the isolated RNA had all been reverse transcribed beforehand. Measured with immunoSEQ multiplex PCR; TCRdb has only the in-frame clones, and not every one. The repertoire holds roughly 140,000 clones, with approximately 10% as singletons. What was sequenced was central memory CD4+ T cells from blood. The receptors come from a young man in good health.

The chain employs TRBV7-2 and TRBJ1-6, with D possibly TRBD1 on 5 matching bases. CDR3 length: 15 residues. Germline CDR1 and CDR2: SGHTA and FQGNSA. Trimming left V 8 bases short and J 7 bases short, with 18 bases between. Written as DNA, the CDR3 is TGTGCCAGCGGGAGACCGGGAGGACAAAATTCACCCCTCCACTTT. Translated: CASGRPGGQNSPLHF.

The chain employs TRBV7-3 and TRBJ1-2; D ambiguous. The CDR3 totals 13 residues. Germline V gene sequence: CDR1 SGHTA, CDR2 FQGTGA. Trimming took off 1 base at V and 7 bases at J, with 10 bases between the two ends. The CDR3 loop reads CASSLSALSGYTF. In DNA form, the CDR3 reads TGTGCCAGCAGCTTAAGTGCCCTCAGTGGCTACACCTTC.

On this clone itself: This sample includes further DNA sequences coding for the same CDR3. The chain uses TRBV15 and TRBJ1-1; the match to TRBD1 covers 8 bases. CDR3 length: 14 amino acids. V dropped 4 bases and J dropped 5; count of bases not matched to a gene: 6. CDR1 and CDR2 from the germline V gene are LNHNV and YYDKDF (reference sequence). CDR3 region: CATSTGTGGTEAFF. CDR3 bases: TGTGCCACCAGCACCGGGACAGGCGGTACTGAAGCTTTCTTT. Complete variable domain (other parts from reference TRBV15 and TRBJ1-1): DAMVIQNPRYQVTQFGKPVTLSCSQTLNHNVMYWYQQKSSQAPKLLFHYYDKDFNNEADTPDNFQSRRPNTSFCFLDIRSPGLGDTAMYLCATSTGTGGTEAFFGQGTRLTVV.

This clone came up a few times. V usage is TRBV19 and J usage is TRBJ2-1, with D perhaps given as TRBD1 or TRBD2 (5 bases each). CDR1 and CDR2 from the germline V gene are LNHDA and SQIVND (reference sequence). Trimming removed 5 bases at V and 2 bases at J, with 13 bases between. The CDR3 length is 15 residues. The CDR3 loop is CASSLRDGAYNEQFF. For the CDR3, the DNA is TGTGCCAGTAGTCTCCGGGACGGGGCCTACAATGAGCAGTTCTTC.

This chain connects TRBV6-6 to TRBJ2-3; D is perhaps TRBD2 (5 bases). Trimming took 4 bases from V and 3 from J, leaving 11 bases between them. This CDR3 spans 14 amino acids. The germline CDR1 and CDR2 sequences are MNHNY and SVGAGI (reference sequence). This chain's CDR3 is CASSSPSRTDTQYF. CDR3 in DNA: TGTGCCAGCAGTTCCCCTAGCAGGACAGATACGCAGTATTTT.

This clone was detected a few times. The genes are TRBV9 and TRBJ2-3; a possible D gene is TRBD2 (5 bases). Germline V lookup: CDR1 SGDLS, CDR2 YYNGEE. CDR3 length: 15 amino acids. V lost 1 base and J lost 3, with 12 bases in between. In nucleotides, the CDR3 is TGTGCCAGCAGCGTAAAGGAAAGAGGGACAGATACGCAGTATTTT. Translating gives CASSVKERGTDTQYF.

This rearrangement joins TRBV5-8 to TRBJ1-4; no firm D call. Trimming stripped 2 bases from V and 4 bases from J, with 6 bases between. Germline V gene data show CDR1 as SGHTS and CDR2 as YDEGEE. The CDR3 is 13 amino acids. The CDR3 sequence: CASSLEHNEKLFF. DNA for the CDR3: TGTGCCAGCAGCTTAGAGCATAATGAAAAACTGTTTTTT.

This clone showed up just a few times. The chain joins TRBV7-9 to TRBJ1-1; 9 bases align to TRBD1. The CDR3 spans 14 residues. From germline, CDR1 is SEHNR and CDR2 FQNEAQ (reference sequence). V shed 5 bases, J shed 1 base, and the junction held 2 bases outside the gene matches. DNA of the CDR3: TGTGCCAGCAGCCGGGGACAGGGGAACACTGAAGCTTTCTTT. This translates into CASSRGQGNTEAFF.

V is TRBV29-1 and J is TRBJ1-2; D remains unclear. There are 10 residues in the CDR3. The V end lost 4 bases, the J end lost 12 bases, and 12 bases lay between the germline ends. CDR1 and CDR2 from the germline V gene are SQVTM and ANQGSEA. CDR3 amino acids: CSVGPPQDTF. The CDR3 bases are TGCAGCGTTGGGCCCCCTCAGGACACCTTC.

The sample holds a few counts of this clone. This chain joins TRBV30 and TRBJ2-5; no firm D call. CDR3 size: 13 residues. V lost 4 bases and J lost 1, with 10 bases in between. CDR1 is GTSNPN, CDR2 SVGIG, per germline (reference sequence). The chain's CDR3 is CAWTPGSQETQYF. The CDR3 DNA is TGTGCCTGGACCCCCGGCAGCCAAGAGACCCAGTACTTC.

The rearrangement uses TRBV10-3 and TRBJ2-7, with 9 bases lining up with TRBD1. The junction had 7 bases not matched to a gene; V was cut back by 6 bases and J by 4 bases. CDR1 and CDR2 from the germline V gene are ENHRY and SYGVKD. The CDR3 extends over 14 amino acids. CDR3 residues: CAIRGDRDLYEQYF. The CDR3 coding sequence is TGTGCCATCAGGGGGGACAGGGACCTGTACGAGCAGTACTTC.

This chain links TRBV9 with TRBJ2-1; D gene uncertain. This CDR3 has 15 amino acids. V lost 3 bases and J 4 bases, leaving 14 bases between the germline ends. Germline CDR1 is SGDLS and CDR2 is YYNGEE. The CDR3 DNA reads as TGTGCCAGCAGCGCTCAGTCGGCAACATACAATGAGCAGTTCTTC. Its translation is CASSAQSATYNEQFF. Full variable domain (outside the CDR3, taken from reference TRBV9 and TRBJ2-1): DSGVTQTPKHLITATGQRVTLRCSPRSGDLSVYWYQQSLDQGLQFLIQYYNGEERAKGNILERFSAQQFPDLHSELNLSSLELGDSALYFCASSAQSATYNEQFFGPGTRLTVL.

This clone was seen only a few times. Other DNA sequences within the sample encode an identical CDR3. This chain joins TRBV7-6 and TRBJ2-5; D gene uncertain. V shed 1 base and J shed 1 base, with 1 base lying between them. CDR3 length: 12 amino acids. From germline, CDR1 is SGHVS and CDR2 FNYEAQ. The CDR3 sequence: CASSLVQETQYF. The CDR3 bases are TGTGCCAGCAGCTTAGTCCAAGAGACCCAGTACTTC.

This clone occurred a few times. This rearrangement joins TRBV30 to TRBJ1-1; D unresolved. The CDR3 is 14 residues long. CDR1 GTSNPN and CDR2 SVGIG come from the germline V gene (reference sequence). V lost 3 bases to trimming and J lost 0 bases, with 11 bases between them. The CDR3 region has the DNA TGTGCCTGGAGCTCGGGATTTATGAACACTGAAGCTTTCTTT. Protein: CAWSSGFMNTEAFF.

V usage is TRBV6-5 and J usage is TRBJ1-2, with 7 bases identical to TRBD1. This CDR3 spans 12 amino acids. Germline-derived CDR1 and CDR2 are MNHEY and SVGAGI. J was trimmed by 4 bases and V by 5 bases; bases with no gene match: 1. CDR3 amino acids: CASSGDSYGYTF. CDR3 nucleotide sequence: TGTGCCAGCAGTGGGGACAGCTATGGCTACACCTTC.

This clone was seen more than once but under ten times. The same CDR3 also results from other DNA sequences found in this sample. The rearrangement links TRBV28 to TRBJ1-2, with D uncertain. V lost 3 bases to trimming and J lost 4 bases, with 6 bases between them. CDR1 and CDR2 (germline): MDHEN, SYDVKM. This CDR3 has 12 residues. The DNA of the CDR3 is TGTGCCAGCAGTTTGTCGTCCTATGGCTACACCTTC. This translates into CASSLSSYGYTF.

The table lists this clone with a few counts. The V and J genes are TRBV7-2 and TRBJ1-1; no clear D. Germline CDR1 SGHTA, CDR2 FQGNSA. The CDR3 consists of 15 residues. Trimming stripped 0 bases from V and 1 base from J, with 9 bases between. The chain's CDR3 is CASSLAHGRNTEAFF. The CDR3, as DNA: TGTGCCAGCAGCTTAGCGCACGGCCGGAACACTGAAGCTTTCTTT.

The chain uses TRBV6-5 and TRBJ2-7; D not certain. The germline CDR1 and CDR2 sequences are MNHEY and SVGAGI. The germline V and J ends were trimmed by 6 bases and 0 bases, with 12 bases remaining between them. This CDR3 comprises 14 residues. CDR3 amino acids: CASSTEQSSYEQYF. The DNA of the CDR3 is TGTGCCAGCAGCACTGAACAGTCCTCCTACGAGCAGTACTTC.

The chain has TRBV5-4 and TRBJ2-7; D possibly corresponds to TRBD1 (6 bases). The CDR3 length is 13 residues. In germline, CDR1 is SGHNT, CDR2 YYREEE (reference sequence). Trimming cost V 4 bases and J 2 bases, with 10 bases left between them. CDR3 nucleotide sequence: TGTGCCAGCAGCGTTGACAGGACCTACGAGCAGTACTTC. Translating gives CASSVDRTYEQYF. The full variable domain, rest sourced from reference TRBV5-4 and TRBJ2-7, is ETGVTQSPTHLIKTRGQQVTLRCSSQSGHNTVSWYQQALGQGPQFIFQYYREEENGRGNFPPRFSGLQFPNYSSELNVNALELDDSALYLCASSVDRTYEQYFGPGTRLTVT.

This clone was picked up a small number of times. A much larger clonotype is one base distant, so this may be a read error. V usage is TRBV29-1 and J usage is TRBJ1-1; D remains ambiguous. CDR1 and CDR2 (germline): SQVTM, ANQGSEA. This CDR3 contains 12 residues. This chain's CDR3 is CSGEGRNTEAFF. CDR3 nucleotide sequence: TGCAGCGGTGAAGGCAGGAACACTGAAGCTTTCTTT.

The table lists this clone with many counts. The chain links TRBV23-1 to TRBJ2-1; 7 bases agree with TRBD2. TRBV23-1 is annotated as an ORF whose role is uncertain. V was pared by 4 bases and J by 1 base, with 7 bases of the junction left unmatched. The CDR3 is 16 residues long. The CDR3 DNA is TGCGCCAGCAGTCCTCTACTAGCGCATTCCTACAATGAGCAGTTCTTC. It specifies CASSPLLAHSYNEQFF.

This clone has only a few counts. The rearrangement joins TRBV2 to TRBJ1-6, with D tentatively TRBD1 (6 bases). V was cut by 0 bases and J by 7 bases, with 10 bases left in between. There are 15 residues in the CDR3. From germline, CDR1 is SNHLY and CDR2 FYNNEI. In DNA, the CDR3 is TGTGCCAGCAGTGAAGCGGCAGGGGTCAATTCACCCCTCCACTTT. This codes for CASSEAAGVNSPLHF.

The rearrangement uses TRBV19 and TRBJ2-1, with 8 bases that match TRBD2. J was trimmed by 2 bases and V by 7 bases; bases with no gene match: 10. CDR1 is LNHDA and CDR2 is SQIVND in the germline V gene (reference sequence). This CDR3 region has 16 residues. CDR3 nucleotide sequence: TGTGCCAGTATGACTCTGCGGGGGGCCGCCTACAATGAGCAGTTCTTC. Amino acid sequence: CASMTLRGAAYNEQFF.

In its sample, this clone was seen a few times. The CDR3 here is CASRIDRGAFF. In nucleotides, the CDR3 is TGTGCCAGCAGAATCGACAGGGGCGCTTTCTTT. V and J are TRBV7-2 and TRBJ1-1; 8 bases are shared with TRBD1. Trimming took 6 bases from V and 11 from J; bases not matched to a gene: 5. CDR3 size: 11 residues. CDR1 and CDR2 from the germline V gene are SGHTA and FQGNSA.

The chain recombines TRBV7-2 with TRBJ1-1, with TRBD1 matching over 7 bases. The germline gives CDR1 SGHTA, CDR2 FQGNSA. The CDR3 is made up of 16 amino acids. Trimming took 5 bases from V and 0 from J; bases not matched to a gene: 9. The CDR3 spells CASSPRGTAMNTEAFF. CDR3 nucleotides: TGTGCCAGCAGCCCTAGAGGGACAGCTATGAACACTGAAGCTTTCTTT.

A word on this clone: This may come from a read error, since a much larger clone is one base off. The genes are TRBV7-9 and TRBJ2-7; TRBD2 might be the D (7 bases). V lost 5 bases to trimming and J lost 5 bases, with 19 bases between them. CDR1 and CDR2 from the germline V gene are SEHNR and FQNEAQ (reference sequence). This CDR3 region has 15 residues. CDR3 in DNA: TGTGCCAGCAGCGTAGGGGGAGGGGTAACGAACGAGCAGTACTTC. This translates into CASSVGGGVTNEQYF.